This entry concerns a single TCR beta chain. The data stem from a study of T cell changes during pregnancy in multiple sclerosis. Clones were sequenced by immunoSEQ multiplex PCR, and TCRdb holds only the in-frame ones, with some missing. The table shows some 64,000 clones, with approximately 92% occurring only once. This specimen was peripheral blood, taken in the first trimester of pregnancy. The sequence came from a female donor with multiple sclerosis, enrolled in a pregnancy study.

The DNA for the CDR3 is TGTGCCAGCAGCTCAGGTGGCAGGGGTTCACCCCTCCACTTT. The encoded protein is CASSSGGRGSPLHF. This chain links TRBV11-2 with TRBJ1-6, with D possibly TRBD1 on 6 matching bases. From germline, CDR1 is SGHAT and CDR2 FQNNGV. Trimming removed 4 bases from V and 9 bases from J, with 13 bases in between. This CDR3 region has 14 residues.